This T cell receptor beta chain is from a study of regulatory T cells in long-lasting Graves disease. Researchers made TCR beta libraries by using iRepertoire HTBI primers and running Arm-PCR on CDR3 regions. One entry per CDR3 protein results from TCRdb running MiXCR on the multiplex PCR reads. The top ten clones hold approximately 7.6% of a sample with around 420,000 distinct CDR3 sequences, approximately 16% of them seen once. The time point: newly diagnosed GD, antithyroid drugs for less than 3 months. Making the TCR library involved RNA that had been extracted from PBMCs. Graves' disease was diagnosed by American Thyroid Association guidelines. Germline V gene data show CDR1 as SQVTM and CDR2 as ANQGSEA. The CDR3 has 12 amino acids. Trimming shortened V by 7 bases and J by 5 bases, and 14 bases separated the two germline ends. This same sample was also part of a study on T cells in Graves' hyperthyroidism and ophthalmopathy.

This specimen was peripheral blood mononuclear cells (PBMCs), taken at new diagnosis, from a patient treated with antithyroid drugs. The chain combines TRBV29-1 with TRBJ2-5, with a weak D call TRBD2 (5 bases). This sequence was found in a woman between 40 and 50 years old with Graves disease. The CDR3 nucleotides are TGCAGCGGCAGGACCCGCGGGGAGACCCAGTACTTC. Residues: CSGRTRGETQYF.